Given below is one TCR beta chain in context. What this receptor recognizes is not known. No much larger clone is present one base from it, and per-base qualities are unavailable. The immunoSEQ Assay, a bias-controlled multiplex PCR, was used to amplify TCRbeta CDR3 regions from genomic DNA. Per the authors' processing: Nucleated cell counts per sample were estimated from amplification of reference gene primers within the assay. To quantify the absolute abundance of each unique TCRbeta CDR3 rearrangement, sequence reads were collapsed and filtered. For each sample, productive Simpson clonality was calculated by taking the square root of Simpson's diversity index across productive rearrangements. Imported from immuneACCESS, the table was reduced by TCRdb to in-frame sequences with V and J called. These copies leave out some clones; in studies compared against another copy, an unresolved V gene accounts for under half, and the cause of the remainder is not known. The D gene and trimming were derived from the DNA, and the V and J assignments and clone size from that table. The sample has 250,000 to 350,000 clones on record, 90% of them singletons. 1.1% of the sample is held by the ten biggest clonotypes.

The data belong to a study of blood T cell repertoires in COVID-19 (dated by TCRdb to about 2020). Turning to the overall study: The collaborator samples originated in the United States, Italy and Spain and spanned the acute and convalescent phases of COVID-19. Subjects who had been exposed to COVID-19, were actively infected with it, or had recovered from it provided the deeply sampled blood TCRbeta repertoires that made up the dataset. The sample metadata nearly always contained a de-identified subject ID, COVID-19 status, age in years and sex. The material from the prospective study consisted of cDNA or gDNA derived from T cells, B-cell-depleted T cells, or PBMCs. A freely available public database, intended as a resource for researchers studying the immune response to SARS-CoV-2, is where the repertoires were released. The samples were drawn from two sources: the first 160 participants of the ongoing ImmuneRACE study, and 950 to 1,500 subjects contributed by 6 global collaborators. Where HLA class I and class II types were available, the types were taken from metadata supplied by the sample provider, not from assay-based typing.

In the prospective study, participants were about 18 to 95 years old, resided in 25 or so geographic areas of the United States, and were enrolled through a virtual design. To assign participants to cohorts, the prospective study relied on clinical history that participants themselves reported in a screening survey and a study questionnaire. For ImmuneRACE Cohort 3, a participant was defined as recovered based on two consecutive negative NP/OP PCR tests, clearance by a healthcare professional, or resolution of symptoms. In the prospective study, whole blood, serum and a nasopharyngeal or oropharyngeal swab were collected from each participant by mobile phlebotomists. Over a roughly two-month period, participants in the prospective study had the option of providing additional blood draws and questionnaires. Blood samples from the prospective study were shipped frozen or at room temperature prior to DNA extraction.

The paper as a whole reports these results and caveats: The amount of clinical and demographic metadata varied by source and participant and was provided uncurated.

Between the V and J ends, shortened by 5 bases and 5 bases respectively, the junction contains 16 bases. CDR1 and CDR2 (LGHDT, YNNKEL) derive from the germline V gene (reference sequence). The CDR3 runs 15 residues from the cysteine to the phenylalanine. Of all the DNA, just the CDR3 is kept, 45 bases in frame from base 1. The V and J genes are TRBV3-1 (or the pseudogene TRBV3-2) and TRBJ1-5; the D gene is perhaps TRBD1, from 5 matching bases. Material: PBMCs or T cells enriched from blood (not recorded which). The TCR was taken from a woman younger than 45 who had recovered from COVID-19. CDR3 region: CASSGGTPNDQPQHF. The nucleotide sequence is TGTGCCAGCAGCGGCGGGACGCCCAACGATCAGCCCCAGCATTTT.